The 26 T cell receptor beta chains reported below all come from one sample, sequenced in a study of T cells in Graves' hyperthyroidism and ophthalmopathy. Researchers amplified the TCR beta CDR3 regions from RNA transcripts. TCR CDR3 underwent first-round RT-PCR with the HTBI primer set. TCRdb independently ran MiXCR on the multiplex PCR reads; one entry per CDR3 protein. The sample has 650,000 to 850,000 distinct CDR3 sequences; under 20% are singletons. Source material: blood. The origin of the receptors is a woman between 50 and 59 years old with Graves' hyperthyroidism that later progressed to Graves' ophthalmopathy.

The sample holds many counts of this clonotype. V is TRBV6-5 and J is TRBJ2-3, with TRBD1 matching over 12 bases. This CDR3 has 17 amino acids. Trimming removed 2 bases from V and 4 bases from J; junction bases left unmatched: 7. Germline V gene data show CDR1 as MNHEY and CDR2 as SVGAGI. For the CDR3, the DNA is TGTGCCAGCAGTTACCTCCGGGACAGGGGGCTTTCAGATACGCAGTATTTT. The encoded protein is CASSYLRDRGLSDTQYF.

This clonotype has a handful of counts. This chain joins TRBV9 and TRBJ1-6; a possible D gene is TRBD1 (5 bases). The V end was cut by 2 bases, the J end by 5 bases, with 11 bases between. The CDR3 extends over 15 amino acids. Per the germline V gene, CDR1 is SGDLS and CDR2 is YYNGEE. CDR3 in DNA: TGTGCCAGCAGCGTGCTCGACAGCAATAATTCACCCCTCCACTTT. Translated: CASSVLDSNNSPLHF.

The chain recombines TRBV4-1 with TRBJ2-5; D unclear. CDR3 length: 14 residues. Trimming took off 1 base at V and 5 bases at J, with 11 bases between the two ends. Looked up from germline, CDR1 is MGHRA and CDR2 is YSYEKL. The CDR3 DNA is TGCGCCAGCAGCCAAGTTCGCCTAGGGGAGACCCAGTACTTC. This gives the protein CASSQVRLGETQYF.

This clonotype appeared a few times. The chain couples TRBV19 to TRBJ1-2, with TRBD1 matching over 11 bases. V shed 10 bases, J shed 7 bases, and the junction held 11 bases outside the gene matches. CDR1 is LNHDA, CDR2 SQIVND, per germline (reference sequence). The CDR3 is 14 amino acids. The CDR3 region is CATSRGQGAGGYTF. CDR3 in DNA: TGTGCCACCTCGAGAGGACAGGGGGCAGGTGGCTACACCTTC.

This clonotype was picked up a small number of times. V and J are TRBV5-1 and TRBJ2-4, with TRBD1 matching 11 bases. CDR1 is SGHRS, CDR2 YFSETQ, per germline. CDR3 length: 16 amino acids. V trimming: 4 bases; J trimming: 7 bases; junction bases outside the gene matches: 10. CDR3 nucleotides: TGCGCCAGCAGCGGCCGGGACAGGGGGGACGGGAACATTCAGTACTTC. This gives the protein CASSGRDRGDGNIQYF.

The chain links TRBV7-9 to TRBJ2-2; D unresolved. In germline, CDR1 is SEHNR, CDR2 FQNEAQ (reference sequence). The CDR3 sequence is 16 residues long. The ends were cut back, 4 bases at V and 0 bases at J, with 12 bases in the middle. The CDR3 sequence: CASSSRGSANTGELFF. CDR3 nucleotides: TGTGCCAGCAGCTCTCGAGGCAGCGCGAACACCGGGGAGCTGTTTTTT.

V gene TRBV2 combines with J gene TRBJ2-4, with 9 bases lining up with TRBD2. Germline loops: CDR1 SNHLY, CDR2 FYNNEI. The CDR3 length is 19 residues. Trimming at V came to 0 bases and at J to 0 bases, leaving 9 bases not matched to a gene. CDR3 in amino acids: CASSEASSGGILAKNIQYF. CDR3 in DNA: TGTGCCAGCAGTGAAGCGAGTAGCGGGGGCATACTAGCCAAAAACATTCAGTACTTC. The complete variable domain, with remaining parts taken from reference TRBV2 and TRBJ2-4, reads EPEVTQTPSHQVTQMGQEVILRCVPISNHLYFYWYRQILGQKVEFLVSFYNNEISEKSEIFDDQFSVERPDGSNFTLKIRSTKLEDSAMYFCASSEASSGGILAKNIQYFGAGTRLSVL.

This clonotype was observed a handful of times. The chain links TRBV4-1 to TRBJ2-3; TRBD2 matches 7 bases. With 1 base clipped from V and 4 bases from J, the junction kept 5 bases outside the gene matches. Germline loops: CDR1 MGHRA, CDR2 YSYEKL. The CDR3 extends over 15 amino acids. Here the CDR3 reads CASSQGLAFADTQYF. The DNA of the CDR3 is TGCGCCAGCAGCCAAGGACTAGCTTTCGCAGATACGCAGTATTTT.

The chain uses TRBV12-3 or TRBV12-4 and TRBJ2-3; D unclear. The V end lost 3 bases, the J end lost 6 bases, and 16 bases lay between the germline ends. This CDR3 has 15 amino acids. In nucleotides, the CDR3 is TGTGCCAGCAGTTTGGGCGGTGGCCCTTCGGATACGCAGTATTTT. Its translation: CASSLGGGPSDTQYF.

This clonotype was detected many times. This chain connects TRBV6-1 to TRBJ2-1, with 9 bases aligning to TRBD1. Germline assignment: CDR1 MNHNS and CDR2 SASEGT. Unmatched junction bases numbered 8, after V lost 5 bases and J lost 6 bases. This CDR3 region has 15 residues. The CDR3 nucleotides read TGTGCCAGCAGTCAGGGGGACAGGGTGGTCAATGAGCAGTTCTTC. Its protein is CASSQGDRVVNEQFF.

V is TRBV7-2 and J is TRBJ1-2; D is undetermined. Trimming took off 1 base at V and 8 bases at J, with 14 bases between the two ends. The germline V gene has CDR1 SGHTA and CDR2 FQGNSA. The CDR3 sequence is 14 residues long. The CDR3 bases are TGTGCCAGCAGCTTAGAATACAGAGCGCAAGGCTACACCTTC. Protein product: CASSLEYRAQGYTF.

This clonotype was detected only a few times. This chain uses TRBV27 with TRBJ2-3, with D tentatively TRBD2 (7 bases). Germline V lookup: CDR1 MNHEY, CDR2 SMNVEV (reference sequence). Trimming took off 10 bases at V and 6 bases at J, with 14 bases between the two ends. This CDR3 has 12 residues. CDR3: CATPGEGDTQYF. The CDR3 DNA reads TGTGCCACCCCAGGGGAGGGGGATACGCAGTATTTT.

A note on this clonotype: Possible read error: a much larger clone is one base away. This chain links TRBV2 with TRBJ1-1; TRBD1 is a possible D gene (6 bases). Germline V gene lookup returns CDR1 SNHLY and CDR2 FYNNEI. Trimming cost V 3 bases and J 8 bases, with 19 bases left between them. CDR3 length: 15 amino acids. CDR3 residues: CASSDNPGQTPEAFF. CDR3 bases: TGTGCCAGCAGTGACAACCCGGGACAAACCCCCGAAGCTTTCTTT. The whole variable domain, remainder taken from reference TRBV2 and TRBJ1-1, is EPEVTQTPSHQVTQMGQEVILRCVPISNHLYFYWYRQILGQKVEFLVSFYNNEISEKSEIFDDQFSVERPDGSNFTLKIRSTKLEDSAMYFCASSDNPGQTPEAFFGQGTRLTVV.

V gene TRBV5-1 combines with J gene TRBJ1-6, with D maybe TRBD1 (6 bases). From germline, CDR1 is SGHRS and CDR2 YFSETQ. Trimming took 0 bases from V and 14 from J, leaving 12 bases between them. The CDR3 runs 13 residues. CDR3 protein: CASSLDRAVTLHF. CDR3 nucleotide sequence: TGCGCCAGCAGCTTGGACAGGGCGGTCACCCTCCACTTT.

Many counts were recorded for this clonotype. Compared with germline, one end of the junction differs, possibly owing to a read error. The chain couples TRBV20-1 to TRBJ2-5, with 10 bases identical to TRBD2. The germline gives CDR1 DFQATT, CDR2 SNEGSKA (reference sequence). The CDR3 consists of 13 residues. The CDR3 DNA sequence: TGCAGTGCTAGGATGTCTAGCGGGGGAGCAGGGCACTTC. The encoded protein is CSARMSSGGAGHF.

The rearrangement joins TRBV28 to TRBJ2-7, with unresolved D. CDR1 and CDR2 (germline): MDHEN, SYDVKM. The CDR3 covers 12 residues. Trimming removed 7 bases from V and 7 bases from J, with 14 bases in between. The CDR3 region has the DNA TGTGCCAGCACCACATCGTACTTGGAGCAGTACTTC. This sequence encodes CASTTSYLEQYF.

The rearrangement links TRBV3-1 to TRBJ2-5; possibly TRBD1 for D (5 bases). Deletions cut 4 bases from V and 5 bases from J, with 17 bases between. From germline, CDR1 is LGHDT and CDR2 YNNKEL (reference sequence). CDR3 length: 15 residues. CDR3 coding DNA: TGTGCCAGCAGCCCCCCCCCCCCTCCAGGGGAGACCCAGTACTTC. The encoded protein is CASSPPPPPGETQYF.

This clonotype was detected ten times or more. V gene TRBV7-9 combines with J gene TRBJ1-2; 7 bases map to TRBD1. The CDR3 is 16 amino acids. V lost 1 base, J lost 6 bases, and 11 bases stayed unmatched. Germline-derived CDR1 and CDR2 are SEHNR and FQNEAQ (reference sequence). CDR3 in amino acids: CASSLEYRGGENGYTF. For the CDR3, the DNA is TGTGCCAGCAGCTTAGAGTACAGGGGCGGGGAGAATGGCTACACCTTC.

The table lists this clonotype with a few counts. The V gene is TRBV19, the J gene TRBJ1-2, with TRBD1 as a possible D gene (5 bases). The CDR3 consists of 12 residues. Trimming pared 6 bases from V and 8 bases from J, leaving 13 bases between. Germline CDR1 reads LNHDA; CDR2 reads SQIVND (reference sequence). The CDR3 sequence: CASSPGPRGYTF. The CDR3 nucleotides read TGTGCCAGTAGCCCGGGACCGAGGGGCTACACCTTC.

This clonotype was observed many times. CDR3 amino acids: CASSPGQGYQEQYF. CDR3 DNA: TGTGCCAGCAGCCCGGGACAGGGATACCAAGAGCAGTACTTC. The chain recombines TRBV12-3 or TRBV12-4 with TRBJ2-7; 9 positions agree with TRBD1. V was pared by 6 bases and J by 7 bases, with 10 bases of the junction left unmatched. This CDR3 has 14 amino acids.

Ten or more counts support this clonotype. CDR3 sequence (DNA): TGTGCCAGCAGTTACGACAGTGTAAGGGAGGTCTACACTGAAGCTTTCTTT. As protein: CASSYDSVREVYTEAFF. The chain is built from TRBV6-5 and TRBJ1-1; possible D gene TRBD1, 5 bases. Trimming took off 2 bases at V and 3 bases at J, with 19 bases between the two ends. The CDR3 extends over 17 amino acids. The germline gives CDR1 MNHEY, CDR2 SVGAGI.

Comments on this clonotype: A much larger clonotype is one base distant, so this may be a read error. The chain carries TRBV11-2 and TRBJ2-7, with D perhaps matching TRBD2 (5 bases). CDR1 is SGHAT and CDR2 is FQNNGV in the germline V gene. The CDR3 contains 11 residues. The chain's CDR3 is CAGSGGPEQYF. CDR3 nucleotide sequence: TGTGCCGGCAGCGGCGGACCGGAGCAGTACTTC.

V usage is TRBV19 and J usage is TRBJ1-6; TRBD1 agrees at 10 bases. V lost 7 bases to trimming and J lost 7 bases; unmatched junction nucleotides: 7. The CDR3 spans 15 residues. Looked up from germline, CDR1 is LNHDA and CDR2 is SQIVND (reference sequence). The CDR3 nucleotides are TGTGCCAGTAAGACAGGGGGCCCAGAGAATTCACCCCTCCACTTT. Its translation: CASKTGGPENSPLHF.

The chain uses TRBV13 and TRBJ2-3, with 10 positions matching TRBD2. Germline V gene data show CDR1 as PRHDT and CDR2 as FYEKMQ (reference sequence). The CDR3 extends over 17 amino acids. Unmatched junction bases numbered 9, after V lost 2 bases and J lost 4 bases. The CDR3 nucleotides read TGTGCCAGCAGCTTAAAGCGGGGGGGAGACCTGCCAGATACGCAGTATTTT. This codes for CASSLKRGGDLPDTQYF.

V is TRBV25-1 and J is TRBJ1-2; no firm D call. Germline loops: CDR1 MGHDK, CDR2 SYGVNS. This CDR3 region has 12 residues. V was trimmed by 4 bases and J by 7 bases, leaving 10 bases between them. In DNA, the CDR3 is TGTGCCAGCAGTGGGGGTATCGGTGGCTACACCTTC. This encodes CASSGGIGGYTF.

This chain uses TRBV11-2 with TRBJ2-3; no definite D call. V shed 5 bases and J shed 1 base, with 22 bases lying between them. Germline V gene lookup returns CDR1 SGHAT and CDR2 FQNNGV. The CDR3 covers 18 residues. The CDR3 sequence: CASSPKLLVHRGTDTQYF. Here the CDR3 DNA reads TGTGCCAGCAGCCCCAAGCTATTGGTGCACCGAGGCACAGATACGCAGTATTTT.